The clone carrying this TCR beta chain was counted a few times. The CDR3 consists of 14 residues. Germline CDR1 and CDR2: KGHSH and LQKENI. The V and J ends lost 6 bases and 1 base respectively, with 9 bases between them. This record belongs to a study of cytomegalovirus exposure and HLA in healthy donors. The PCR made use of 60 Vbeta and 13 Jbeta primers. The protocol was immunoSEQ multiplex PCR, while the TCRdb copy is restricted to in-frame clones and leaves out a portion. The sample carries 140,000 to 150,000 clones, 82% recorded once. The chain recombines TRBV18 with TRBJ2-2; D remains unclear. What was sequenced was PBMCs. The sequence was obtained from a woman in her fifties or sixties in good health and CMV-seropositive. CDR3 nucleotide sequence: TGTGCCAGCTCCCTGCGGAGGAACACCGGGGAGCTGTTTTTT. It specifies CASSLRRNTGELFF.